In this sample, the clone carrying this T cell receptor beta chain turned up once. Its antigen is still unknown. This entry comes from a study of spatial heterogeneity in lung cancer. Background on the study: The donor population consisted of just over 70 patients with untreated, early-stage non-small cell lung cancer. The follow-up PBMC samples were sequenced whenever they were available. The median time to follow-up was two to three years after resection.

Time point given: blood at routine non-recurrence follow-up after resection. In each case, whole RNA from tumor, nontumor lung or frozen PBMC was sequenced unsorted. General observations from the study: The appearance of ubiquitous expanded tumor TCRs in blood was greater at resection than follow-up.

TCRdb ran MiXCR on the 5' RACE reads and lists one entry per CDR3 protein. The data contain about 11,000 distinct CDR3 sequences, over 9.5% of them singletons. Trimming pared 0 bases from V and 10 bases from J, leaving 10 bases between. Germline V gives CDR1 WNHNN, CDR2 SYGVQD (reference sequence). The CDR3 contains 12 residues. This chain uses TRBV10-1 with TRBJ2-7; D is possibly TRBD1 (5 bases). The sequencing here drew on PBMCs, taken at follow-up. The sequence was obtained from a female donor with early-stage non-small cell lung cancer. CDR3 DNA: TGCGCCAGCAGTGAGTCGACAGTAGGACAGTACTTC. This encodes CASSESTVGQYF.